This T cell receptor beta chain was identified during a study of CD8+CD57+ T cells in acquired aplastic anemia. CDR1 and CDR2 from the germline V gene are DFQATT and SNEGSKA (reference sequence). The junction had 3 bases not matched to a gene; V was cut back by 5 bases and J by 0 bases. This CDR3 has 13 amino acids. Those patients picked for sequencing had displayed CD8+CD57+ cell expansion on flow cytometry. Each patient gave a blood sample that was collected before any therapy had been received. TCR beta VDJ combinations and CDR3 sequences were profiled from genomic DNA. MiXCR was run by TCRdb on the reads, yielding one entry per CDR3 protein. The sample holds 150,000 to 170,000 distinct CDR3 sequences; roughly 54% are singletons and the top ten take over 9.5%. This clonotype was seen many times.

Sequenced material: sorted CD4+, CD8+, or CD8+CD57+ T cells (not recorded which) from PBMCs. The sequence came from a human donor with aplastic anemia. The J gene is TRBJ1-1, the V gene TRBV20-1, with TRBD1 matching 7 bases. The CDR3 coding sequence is TGCAGTGCTTACGACAGGGTGAACACTGAAGCTTTCTTT. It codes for CSAYDRVNTEAFF.